What follows are 5 T cell receptor beta chains derived from one specimen sequenced in a study of identical twins. One entry per CDR3 protein, called by TCRdb with MiXCR from the 5' RACE reads. Altogether around 250,000 distinct CDR3 sequences are present, about an eighth being singletons, with the ten largest covering about 4.1%. The same data also went into a second study, on yellow fever vaccine responses in identical twins.

Sequencing was carried out using memory (CD45RO+) T cells sorted from blood. The receptors derive from a woman in her late teens or twenties in good health.

This clonotype was observed at least ten times. The chain uses TRBV9 and TRBJ2-7, with TRBD1 matching 8 bases. Unmatched junction bases numbered 5, after V lost 0 bases and J lost 0 bases. This CDR3 spans 16 amino acids. The germline V gene has CDR1 SGDLS and CDR2 YYNGEE. Here the CDR3 reads CASSVGGQASSYEQYF. The CDR3 DNA reads as TGTGCCAGCAGCGTAGGGGGACAGGCGAGCTCCTACGAGCAGTACTTC.

There are a few counts of this clonotype. The rearrangement uses TRBV20-1 and TRBJ1-2; D is ambiguous. Germline CDR1 DFQATT, CDR2 SNEGSKA (reference sequence). The CDR3 has 14 residues. V was shortened by 5 bases and J by 6 bases, with 19 bases between the two germline ends. CDR3: CSASPPEGRDGYTF. CDR3 coding DNA: TGCAGTGCTTCCCCCCCGGAAGGGAGGGATGGCTACACCTTC.

This clonotype has just a few counts. V gene TRBV29-1 combines with J gene TRBJ2-7; tentatively, D is TRBD1 (6 bases). The germline V and J ends were trimmed by 5 bases and 2 bases, with 10 bases remaining between them. Germline V gene sequence: CDR1 SQVTM, CDR2 ANQGSEA. This CDR3 has 12 amino acids. The CDR3 reads CSVRTAPYEQYF. The CDR3 bases are TGCAGCGTTAGGACAGCGCCCTACGAGCAGTACTTC.

The chain recombines TRBV6-2 or TRBV6-3 with TRBJ2-7; TRBD2 matches at 7 bases. V shed 4 bases, J shed 1 base, and the junction held 10 bases outside the gene matches. The CDR3 spans 16 residues. CDR1 is MNHEY, CDR2 SVGEGT, per germline. The CDR3 nucleotides read TGTGCCAGCAGTTCCTCGGGGCGGGGGATGTCCTACGAGCAGTACTTC. Its protein product is CASSSSGRGMSYEQYF.

The chain couples TRBV6-1 to TRBJ2-1; 14 nucleotides align to TRBD2. The ends lost 3 bases at V and 8 bases at J; junction bases unmatched: 9. The CDR3 sequence is 17 residues long. CDR1 is MNHNS and CDR2 is SASEGT in the germline V gene. The CDR3 protein is CASSDMGLAGVGDEQFF. The CDR3 nucleotides are TGTGCCAGCAGTGACATGGGACTAGCGGGGGTCGGGGATGAGCAGTTCTTC.